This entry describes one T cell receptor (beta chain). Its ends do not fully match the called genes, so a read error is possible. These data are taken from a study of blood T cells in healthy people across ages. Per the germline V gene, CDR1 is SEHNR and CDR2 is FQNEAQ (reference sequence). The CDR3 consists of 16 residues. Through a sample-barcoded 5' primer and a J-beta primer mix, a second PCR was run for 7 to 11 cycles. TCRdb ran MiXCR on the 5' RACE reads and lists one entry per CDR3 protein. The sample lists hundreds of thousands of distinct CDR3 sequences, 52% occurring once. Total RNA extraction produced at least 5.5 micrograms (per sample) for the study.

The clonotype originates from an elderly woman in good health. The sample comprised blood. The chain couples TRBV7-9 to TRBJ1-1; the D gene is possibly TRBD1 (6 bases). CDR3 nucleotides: TGTGCCAGCAGCCTCCCCCCGGGGGCTAGGGACACTGAAGTTTTCTTT. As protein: CASSLPPGARDTEVFF.